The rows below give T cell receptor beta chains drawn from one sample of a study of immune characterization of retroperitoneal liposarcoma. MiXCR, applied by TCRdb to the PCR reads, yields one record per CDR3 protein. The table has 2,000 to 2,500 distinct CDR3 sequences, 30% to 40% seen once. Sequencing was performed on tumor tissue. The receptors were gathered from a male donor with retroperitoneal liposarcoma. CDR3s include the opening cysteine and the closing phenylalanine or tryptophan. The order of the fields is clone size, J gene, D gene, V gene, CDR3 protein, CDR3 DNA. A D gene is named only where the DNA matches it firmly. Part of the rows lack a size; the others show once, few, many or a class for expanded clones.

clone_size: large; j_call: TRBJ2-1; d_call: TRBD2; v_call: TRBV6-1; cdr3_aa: CASSPVASGNLNEQFF; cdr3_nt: TGTGCCAGCAGCCCCGTTGCGAGCGGGAACCTCAATGAGCAGTTCTTC
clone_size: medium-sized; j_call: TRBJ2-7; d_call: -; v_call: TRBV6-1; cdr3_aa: CASSYGTQGGNEQYF; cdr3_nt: TGTGCCAGCAGCTACGGGACACAGGGCGGGAACGAGCAGTACTTC
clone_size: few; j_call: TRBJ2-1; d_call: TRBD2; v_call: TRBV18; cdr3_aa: CASSPDSGKQFF; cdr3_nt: TGTGCCAGCTCACCAGATAGCGGGAAACAGTTCTTC
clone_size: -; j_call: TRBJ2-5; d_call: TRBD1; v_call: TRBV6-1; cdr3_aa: CASSSRQGGSGQYF; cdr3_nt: TGTGCCAGCAGTAGTCGACAGGGGGGAAGCGGGCAGTACTTC
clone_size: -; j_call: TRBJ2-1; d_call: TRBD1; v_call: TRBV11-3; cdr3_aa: CASRLMGQRYF; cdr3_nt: TGTGCCAGCAGGTTAATGGGACAGCGGTACTTC
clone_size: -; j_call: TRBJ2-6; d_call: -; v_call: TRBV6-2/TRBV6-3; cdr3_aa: CASKQTSGANVLTF; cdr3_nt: TGTGCCAGCAAGCAGACCTCTGGGGCCAACGTCCTGACTTTC
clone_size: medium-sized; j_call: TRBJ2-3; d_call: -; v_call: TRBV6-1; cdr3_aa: CASRAVSFDTQYF; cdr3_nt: TGTGCCAGCAGGGCGGTTAGTTTTGATACGCAGTATTTT
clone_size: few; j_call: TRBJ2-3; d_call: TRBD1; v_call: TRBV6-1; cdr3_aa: CASSIQGLSTDTQYF; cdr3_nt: TGTGCCAGCAGTATACAGGGGCTCAGCACAGATACGCAGTATTTT
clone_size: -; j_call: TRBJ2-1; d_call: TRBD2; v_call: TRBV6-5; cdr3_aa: CASSTSGSYNEQFF; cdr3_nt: TGTGCCAGCAGTACTAGCGGGAGCTACAATGAGCAGTTCTTC
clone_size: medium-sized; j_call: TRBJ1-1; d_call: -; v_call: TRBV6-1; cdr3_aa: CASILGNTEAFF; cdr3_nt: TGTGCCAGCATCTTGGGAAACACTGAAGCTTTCTTT
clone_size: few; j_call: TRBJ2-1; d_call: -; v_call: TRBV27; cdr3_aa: CASSWDGENNEQFF; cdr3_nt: TGTGCCAGCAGTTGGGACGGAGAGAACAATGAGCAGTTCTTC
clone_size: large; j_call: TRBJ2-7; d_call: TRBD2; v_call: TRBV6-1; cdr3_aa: CASSDPGLAGTYSYNEQYF; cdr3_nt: TGTGCCAGCAGTGACCCGGGACTAGCGGGGACTTACTCCTACAATGAGCAGTACTTC
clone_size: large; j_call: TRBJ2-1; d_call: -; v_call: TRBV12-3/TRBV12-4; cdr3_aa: CASSLEGAEQFF; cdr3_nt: TGTGCCAGCAGTTTAGAAGGAGCGGAGCAGTTCTTC
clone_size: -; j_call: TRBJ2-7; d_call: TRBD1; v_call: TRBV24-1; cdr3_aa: CATSKRQGFYEQYF; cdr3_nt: TGTGCCACCAGTAAACGACAGGGGTTCTACGAGCAGTACTTC
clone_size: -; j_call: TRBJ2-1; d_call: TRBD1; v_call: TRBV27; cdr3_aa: CASSYSGGPNYEQFF; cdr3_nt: TGTGCCAGCAGTTACTCAGGGGGTCCCAACTACGAGCAGTTCTTC
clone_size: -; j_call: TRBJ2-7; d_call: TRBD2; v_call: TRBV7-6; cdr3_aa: CASSLGGSRYYEQYF; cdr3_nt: TGTGCCAGCAGCTTAGGCGGGAGCCGGTACTACGAGCAGTACTTC
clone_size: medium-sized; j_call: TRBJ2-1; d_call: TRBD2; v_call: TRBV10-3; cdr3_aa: CAISESGLAGYNEQFF; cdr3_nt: TGTGCCATCAGTGAGTCGGGCCTAGCGGGCTACAATGAGCAGTTCTTC
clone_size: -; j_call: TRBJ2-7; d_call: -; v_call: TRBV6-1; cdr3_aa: CASSLRTATILNEQYF; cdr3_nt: TGTGCCAGCAGCCTCCGGACAGCGACCATCCTGAACGAGCAGTACTTC
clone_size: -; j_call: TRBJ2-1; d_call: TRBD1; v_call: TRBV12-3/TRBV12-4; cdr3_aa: CASSSRTGGFYNEQFF; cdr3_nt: TGTGCCAGCAGTTCCCGGACAGGCGGTTTTTACAATGAGCAGTTCTTC
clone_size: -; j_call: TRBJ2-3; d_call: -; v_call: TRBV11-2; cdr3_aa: CASSRELGGSDTQYF; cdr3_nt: TGTGCCAGCAGCCGTGAGTTAGGCGGTTCAGATACGCAGTATTTT
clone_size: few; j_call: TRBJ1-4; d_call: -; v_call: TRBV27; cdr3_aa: CASSFSGGVNEKLFF; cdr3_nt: TGTGCCAGCAGTTTTTCTGGGGGTGTGAATGAAAAACTGTTTTTT
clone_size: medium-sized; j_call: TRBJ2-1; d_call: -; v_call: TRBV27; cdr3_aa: CASRLSYNEQFF; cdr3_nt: TGTGCCAGCAGATTATCCTACAATGAGCAGTTCTTC
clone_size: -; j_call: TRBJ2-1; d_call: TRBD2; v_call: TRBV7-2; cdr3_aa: CASSLVAGADNEQFF; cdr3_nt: TGTGCCAGCAGCTTGGTGGCGGGAGCGGACAATGAGCAGTTCTTC
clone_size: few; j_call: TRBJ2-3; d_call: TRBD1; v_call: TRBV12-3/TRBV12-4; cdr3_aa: CASSSPDRGEQYF; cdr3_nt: TGTGCCAGCAGTTCTCCTGACAGGGGCGAGCAGTACTTT
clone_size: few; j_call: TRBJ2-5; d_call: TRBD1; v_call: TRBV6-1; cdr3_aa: CASRQGVTQQTETQYF; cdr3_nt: TGTGCCAGCAGGCAGGGGGTGACCCAGCAGACGGAGACCCAGTACTTC
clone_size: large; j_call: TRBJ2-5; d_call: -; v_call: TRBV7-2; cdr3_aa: CASSLIQLPGETQYF; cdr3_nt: TGTGCCAGCAGCTTAATCCAGCTCCCCGGAGAGACCCAGTACTTC
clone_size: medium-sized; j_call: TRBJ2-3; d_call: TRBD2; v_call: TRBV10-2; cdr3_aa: CASKGEAGEPDTQYF; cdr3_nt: TGCGCCAGCAAGGGGGAAGCGGGAGAGCCAGATACGCAGTATTTT
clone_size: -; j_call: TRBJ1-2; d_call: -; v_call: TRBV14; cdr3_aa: CASSQERDYGYTF; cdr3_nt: TGTGCCAGCAGCCAAGAAAGGGACTATGGCTACACCTTC
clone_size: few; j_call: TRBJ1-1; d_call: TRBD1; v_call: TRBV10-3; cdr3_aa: CATLRTGTLNTEAFF; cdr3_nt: TGTGCCACCCTTAGGACAGGCACTTTGAACACTGAAGCTTTCTTT
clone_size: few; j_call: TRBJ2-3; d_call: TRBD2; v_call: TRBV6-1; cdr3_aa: CASSPAAAGVTDTQYF; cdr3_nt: TGTGCCAGCAGCCCAGCCGCGGCGGGGGTCACAGATACGCAGTATTTT
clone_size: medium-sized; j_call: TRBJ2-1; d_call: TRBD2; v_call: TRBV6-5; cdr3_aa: CASSYPKTSGDYNEQFF; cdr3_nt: TGTGCCAGCAGTTACCCAAAGACTAGCGGGGACTACAATGAGCAGTTCTTC
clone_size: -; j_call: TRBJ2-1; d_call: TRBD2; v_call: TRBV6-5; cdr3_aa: CASSELAGSYNEQFF; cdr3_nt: TGTGCCAGCAGCGAACTAGCGGGTTCCTACAATGAGCAGTTCTTC
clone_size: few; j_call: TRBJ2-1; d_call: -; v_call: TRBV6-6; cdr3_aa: CASSYADFRWNEQFF; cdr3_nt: TGTGCCAGCAGTTACGCCGACTTCCGGTGGAACGAGCAGTTCTTC
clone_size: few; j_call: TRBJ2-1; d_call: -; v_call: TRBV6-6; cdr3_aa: CASSKSLRDNNEQFF; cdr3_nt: TGTGCCAGCAGTAAATCCCTCCGGGACAATAATGAGCAGTTCTTC
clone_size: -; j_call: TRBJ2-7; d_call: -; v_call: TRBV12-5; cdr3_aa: CASALGSSYEQYF; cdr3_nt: TGTGCTAGCGCCCTAGGCAGCTCCTACGAGCAGTACTTC
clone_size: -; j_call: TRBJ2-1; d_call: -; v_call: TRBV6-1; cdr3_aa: CASKSASKREQFF; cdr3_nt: TGTGCCAGCAAAAGCGCCTCTAAGCGGGAGCAGTTCTTC
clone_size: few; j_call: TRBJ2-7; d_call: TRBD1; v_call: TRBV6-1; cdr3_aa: CANSEGDSSYEQYF; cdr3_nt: TGTGCCAACAGTGAAGGGGACAGCTCCTACGAGCAGTACTTC
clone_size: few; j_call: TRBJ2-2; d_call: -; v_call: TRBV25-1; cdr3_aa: CASSPRPRQPFANTGELFF; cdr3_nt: TGTGCCAGCAGCCCCCGACCAAGACAGCCCTTCGCGAACACCGGGGAGCTGTTTTTT
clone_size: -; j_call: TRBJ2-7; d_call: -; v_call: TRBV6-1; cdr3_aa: CASSEGQLNEQYF; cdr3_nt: TGTGCCAGCAGTGAAGGACAGTTAAATGAGCAGTACTTC
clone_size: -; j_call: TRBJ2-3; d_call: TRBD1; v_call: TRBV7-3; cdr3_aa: CASSLTGTAKLTDTQYF; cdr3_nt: TGTGCCAGCAGCTTAACGGGGACAGCTAAGCTCACAGATACGCAGTATTTT
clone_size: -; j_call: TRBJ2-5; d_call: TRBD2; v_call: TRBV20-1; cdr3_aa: CSAREGTKRETQYF; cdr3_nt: TGCAGTGCTAGAGAGGGGACTAAGCGAGAGACCCAGTACTTC
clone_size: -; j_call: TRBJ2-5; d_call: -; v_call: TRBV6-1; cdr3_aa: CASRSLGTLYF; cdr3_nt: TGTGCCAGCCGATCGTTGGGGACACTTTACTTC
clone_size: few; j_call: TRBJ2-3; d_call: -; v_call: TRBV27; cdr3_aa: CASSLNVGGGSDTQYF; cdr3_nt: TGTGCCAGCAGTTTGAATGTCGGGGGTGGGTCAGATACGCAGTATTTT
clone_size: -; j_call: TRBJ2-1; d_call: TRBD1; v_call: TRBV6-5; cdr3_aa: CASSYGQGHYNEQFF; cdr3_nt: TGTGCCAGCAGTTACGGACAGGGTCACTACAATGAGCAGTTCTTC
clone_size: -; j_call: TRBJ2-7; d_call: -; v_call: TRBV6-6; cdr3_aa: CASSYSGSDEQYF; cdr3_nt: TGTGCCAGCAGTTACTCGGGGTCAGACGAGCAGTACTTC
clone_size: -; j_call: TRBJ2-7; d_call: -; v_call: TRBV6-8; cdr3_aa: CASVGQYSYEQYF; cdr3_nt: TGTGCCAGTGTTGGACAGTACTCCTACGAGCAGTACTTC
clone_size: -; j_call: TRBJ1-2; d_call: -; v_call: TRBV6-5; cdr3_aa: CASSPTGVYGYTF; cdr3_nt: TGTGCCAGCAGCCCCACAGGAGTCTATGGCTACACCTTC
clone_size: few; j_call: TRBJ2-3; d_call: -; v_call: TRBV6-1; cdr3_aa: CASTDRSDTQYF; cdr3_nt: TGTGCCAGCACTGATAGGTCAGATACGCAGTATTTT
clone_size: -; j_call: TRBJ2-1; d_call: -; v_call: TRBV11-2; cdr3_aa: CASSLEEHSVEQFF; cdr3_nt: TGTGCCAGCAGCTTAGAGGAGCATAGTGTTGAGCAGTTCTTC